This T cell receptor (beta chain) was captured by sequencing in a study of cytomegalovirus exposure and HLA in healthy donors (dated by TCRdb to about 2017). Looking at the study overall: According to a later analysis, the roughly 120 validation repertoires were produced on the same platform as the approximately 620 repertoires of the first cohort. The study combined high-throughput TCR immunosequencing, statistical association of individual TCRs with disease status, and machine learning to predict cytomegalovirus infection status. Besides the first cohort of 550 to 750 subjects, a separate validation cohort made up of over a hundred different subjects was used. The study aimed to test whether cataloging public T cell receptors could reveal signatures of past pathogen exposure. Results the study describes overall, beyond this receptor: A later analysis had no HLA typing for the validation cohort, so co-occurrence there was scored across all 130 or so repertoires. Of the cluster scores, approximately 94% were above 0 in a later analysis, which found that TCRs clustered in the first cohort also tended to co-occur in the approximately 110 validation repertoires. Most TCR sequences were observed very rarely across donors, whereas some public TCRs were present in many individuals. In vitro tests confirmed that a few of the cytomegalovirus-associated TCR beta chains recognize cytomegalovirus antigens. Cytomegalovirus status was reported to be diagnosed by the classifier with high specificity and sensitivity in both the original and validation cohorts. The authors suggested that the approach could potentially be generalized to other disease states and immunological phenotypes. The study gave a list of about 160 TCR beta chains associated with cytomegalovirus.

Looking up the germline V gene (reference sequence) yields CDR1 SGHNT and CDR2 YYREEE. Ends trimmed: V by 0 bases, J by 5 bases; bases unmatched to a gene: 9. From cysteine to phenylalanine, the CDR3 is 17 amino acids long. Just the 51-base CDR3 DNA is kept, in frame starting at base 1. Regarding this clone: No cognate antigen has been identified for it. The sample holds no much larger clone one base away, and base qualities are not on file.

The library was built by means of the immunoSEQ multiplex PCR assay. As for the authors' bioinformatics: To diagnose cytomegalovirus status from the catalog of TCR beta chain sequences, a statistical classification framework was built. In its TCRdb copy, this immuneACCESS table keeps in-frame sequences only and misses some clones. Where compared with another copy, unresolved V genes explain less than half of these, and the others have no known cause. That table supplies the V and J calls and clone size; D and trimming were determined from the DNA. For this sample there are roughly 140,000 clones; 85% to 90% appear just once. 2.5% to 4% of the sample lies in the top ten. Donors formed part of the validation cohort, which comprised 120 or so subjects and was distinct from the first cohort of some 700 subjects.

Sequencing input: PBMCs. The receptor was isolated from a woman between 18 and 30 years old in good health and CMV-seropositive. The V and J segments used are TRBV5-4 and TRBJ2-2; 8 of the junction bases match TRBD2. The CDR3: CASSLASGPPRTGELFF. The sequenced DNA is TGTGCCAGCAGCTTGGCTAGCGGGCCTCCTCGGACCGGGGAGCTGTTTTTT.